This record covers a single T cell receptor beta chain. The sample originates from a study of T cells in localized non-small cell lung cancer. V was clipped by 5 bases and J by 0 bases, with 13 bases between them. Looked up from germline, CDR1 is SNHLY and CDR2 is FYNNEI. CDR3 size: 15 residues. Clones were sequenced by immunoSEQ multiplex PCR, and TCRdb holds only the in-frame ones, with some missing. The sample yields under 50,000 clones, 80% to 85% seen once. Sequences were derived from peripheral blood mononuclear cells, sampled before any cancer treatment. V usage is TRBV2 and J usage is TRBJ2-5; tentatively, D is TRBD2 (5 bases). This sequence was found in a man aged 40 to 75 with stage III lung adenocarcinoma. CDR3 in DNA: TGTGCCAGCAGTCGGGGAATCAACTACCAAGAGACCCAGTACTTC. Translating gives CASSRGINYQETQYF.